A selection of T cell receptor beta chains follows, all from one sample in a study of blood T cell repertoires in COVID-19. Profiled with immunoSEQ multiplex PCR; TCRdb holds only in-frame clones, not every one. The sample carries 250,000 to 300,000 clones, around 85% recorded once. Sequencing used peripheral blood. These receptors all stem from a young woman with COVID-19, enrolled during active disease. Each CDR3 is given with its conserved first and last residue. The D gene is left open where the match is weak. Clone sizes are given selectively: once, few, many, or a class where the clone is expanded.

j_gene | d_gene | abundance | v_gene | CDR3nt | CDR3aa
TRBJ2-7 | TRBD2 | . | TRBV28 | TGTGCCAGCCGTGGCGGGGGGGTCGCGTCCTACGAGCAGTACTTC | CASRGGGVASYEQYF
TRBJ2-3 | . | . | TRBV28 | TGTGCCAGCAGTGGGGACTCCACAGATACGCAGTATTTT | CASSGDSTDTQYF
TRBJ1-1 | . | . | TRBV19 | TGTGCCAGTAGTATAGATCAGGGAACTGAAGCTTTCTTT | CASSIDQGTEAFF
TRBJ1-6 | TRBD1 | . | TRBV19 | TGTGCCAGTGGACAGGGAATACCACCCCTCCACTTT | CASGQGIPPLHF
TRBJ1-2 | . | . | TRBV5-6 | TGTGCCAGCACCGGGGGAACTCCCGTTAACTATGGCTACACCTTC | CASTGGTPVNYGYTF
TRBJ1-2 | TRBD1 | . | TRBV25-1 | TGTGCCAGCAGTGACCCCGGGACAGGGGGCATCTATGGCTACACCTTC | CASSDPGTGGIYGYTF
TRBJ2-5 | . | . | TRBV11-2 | TGTGCCAGCAGCTTAGGGGGCTGGGGGGGGCGAGAAGAGACCCAGTACTTC | CASSLGGWGGREETQYF
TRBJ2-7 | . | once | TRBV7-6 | TGTGCCAGCAGCTCCCAATCGCTACGAGGGACCTACGAGCAGTACTTC | CASSSQSLRGTYEQYF
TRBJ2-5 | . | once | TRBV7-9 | TGTGCCAGCAGCTTGGCAGACTCGATCCGGGCCCAGTACTTC | CASSLADSIRAQYF
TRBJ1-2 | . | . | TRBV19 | TGTGCCAGTAGTATACGAGGCTACACCCTCGATGGCTACACCTTC | CASSIRGYTLDGYTF
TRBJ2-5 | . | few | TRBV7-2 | TGTGCCAGCAGCTTAGGACTTCTGCGTGAGACCCAGTACTTC | CASSLGLLRETQYF
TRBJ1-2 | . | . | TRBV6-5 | TGTGCCAGCAGTAATGCGGGGTCTCTCTATGGCTACACCTTC | CASSNAGSLYGYTF
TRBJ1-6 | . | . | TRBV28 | TGTGCCAGCAGTGGGCGGGCAGGGGTCTCACCCCTCCACTTT | CASSGRAGVSPLHF
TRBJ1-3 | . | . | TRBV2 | TGTGCCAGCAGTGCCCTTCCAGGGGCTGGAAACACCATATATTTT | CASSALPGAGNTIYF
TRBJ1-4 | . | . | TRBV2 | TGTGCCAGCAGTGTGGGCCTAGGGGGGGTGGAGGAAAAACTGTTTTTT | CASSVGLGGVEEKLFF
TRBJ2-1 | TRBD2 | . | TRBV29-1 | TGCAGCTCGGGACTAGCGGGGCTGAACAATGAGCAGTTCTTC | CSSGLAGLNNEQFF
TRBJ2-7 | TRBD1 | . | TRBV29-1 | TGCAGCGTTGAGAGGACAGGGAACTACGAGCAGTACTTC | CSVERTGNYEQYF
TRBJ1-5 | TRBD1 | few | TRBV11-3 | TGTGCCAGCGGCCCTACAGGGGGTGCTCAGCCCCAGCATTTT | CASGPTGGAQPQHF
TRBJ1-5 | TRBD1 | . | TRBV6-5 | TGTGCCAGCAGTCCCTCAGGGGGAGGCAATCAGCCCCAGCATTTT | CASSPSGGGNQPQHF
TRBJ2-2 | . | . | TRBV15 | TGTGCCACCAGCAGTAGGGGTGGGACCGGGGAGCTGTTTTTT | CATSSRGGTGELFF
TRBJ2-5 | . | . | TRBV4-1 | TGCGCCAGCAGCCAAGATCCCGGAGGTCGAGAGACCCAGTACTTC | CASSQDPGGRETQYF
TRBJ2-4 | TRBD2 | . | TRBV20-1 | TGCAGTGCTAGTTCACTAGCGGGGGGGCAAGCCAAAAACATTCAGTACTTC | CSASSLAGGQAKNIQYF
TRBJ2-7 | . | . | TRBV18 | TGTGCCAGCTCACCAGACAATGGAGTAGCGGAGCAGTACTTC | CASSPDNGVAEQYF
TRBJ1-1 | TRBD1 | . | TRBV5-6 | TGTGCCAGCAGCCTTAGACCGGGACAGTTGAACACTGAAGCTTTCTTT | CASSLRPGQLNTEAFF
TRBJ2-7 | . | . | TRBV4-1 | TGCGCCAGCAGCCAAGATCCCGGGGGGCCGGGGGAGCAGTACTTC | CASSQDPGGPGEQYF
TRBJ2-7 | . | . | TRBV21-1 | TGTGCCAGCAGCAAAAGTCCACAGGGATGGTCCCACGAGCAGTACTTC | CASSKSPQGWSHEQYF
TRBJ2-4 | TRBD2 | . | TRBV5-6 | TGTGCCAGCAGCTTCCTAGCGGGGGCGGGTAAAAACATTCAGTACTTC | CASSFLAGAGKNIQYF
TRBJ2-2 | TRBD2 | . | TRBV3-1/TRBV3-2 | TGTGCCAGCAGGGAAACTAGCGGGGGGACCACCGGGGAGCTGTTTTTT | CASRETSGGTTGELFF
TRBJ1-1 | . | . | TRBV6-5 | TGTGCCAGCAGACTCAACTTGAACACTGAAGCTTTCTTT | CASRLNLNTEAFF
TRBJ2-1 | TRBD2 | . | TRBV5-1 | TGCGCCAGCAGCTATACCAGCGGGGGGACTTACAATGAGCAGTTCTTC | CASSYTSGGTYNEQFF
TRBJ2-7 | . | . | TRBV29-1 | TGCAGCGTTGAAGGCTATGATGGCAGGTCCTACGAGCAGTACTTC | CSVEGYDGRSYEQYF
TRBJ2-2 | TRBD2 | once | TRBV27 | TGTGCCACCGGGACTAGCGGCACCAAAATATCAAACACCGGGGAGCTGTTTTTT | CATGTSGTKISNTGELFF
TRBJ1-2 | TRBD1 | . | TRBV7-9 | TGTGCCAGCAGCCGCTCCCGGACAGGGAACGCCTATGGCTACACCTTC | CASSRSRTGNAYGYTF
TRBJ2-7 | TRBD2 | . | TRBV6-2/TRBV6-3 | TGTGCCAGCAGTTACTCCACTAGCGGGGAATACGAGCAGTACTTC | CASSYSTSGEYEQYF
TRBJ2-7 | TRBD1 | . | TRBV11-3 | TGTGCCAGCAGCCCACGGACAGGGGTGAACGAGCAGTACTTC | CASSPRTGVNEQYF
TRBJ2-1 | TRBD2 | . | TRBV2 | TGTGCCAGCAGTGCTCTGAGCGGGGGGGCTGATGAGCAGTTCTTC | CASSALSGGADEQFF
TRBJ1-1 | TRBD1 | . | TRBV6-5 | TGTGCCAGCAGTTGGGCCACAGGGGCAGGAACTGAAGCTTTCTTT | CASSWATGAGTEAFF
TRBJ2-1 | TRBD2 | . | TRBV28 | TGTGCCAGCAGTTTATCTAGACTAGCGGGGCGCCGGGAGCAGTTCTTC | CASSLSRLAGRREQFF
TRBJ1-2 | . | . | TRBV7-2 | TGTGCCAGCAGCTTAGTCTGGGGGGACTATGGCTACACCTTC | CASSLVWGDYGYTF
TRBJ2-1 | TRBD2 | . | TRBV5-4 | TGTGCCAGCAGCCTCTCGCGGGGGGTTTACAATGAGCAGTTCTTC | CASSLSRGVYNEQFF
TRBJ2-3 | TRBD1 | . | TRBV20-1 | TGCAGTGCGGACAGGGGGACACCGCAGTATTTT | CSADRGTPQYF
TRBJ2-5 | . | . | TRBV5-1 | TGCGCCAGCAGTGTGCAGGGAGAGACCCAGTACTTC | CASSVQGETQYF
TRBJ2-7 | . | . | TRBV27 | TGTGCCAGCAGTTTATCCCTCTCTTACGAGCAGTACTTC | CASSLSLSYEQYF
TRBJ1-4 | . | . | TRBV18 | TGTGCCAGCTCACCTAGGACAGCTTTTGATGAAAAACTGTTTTTT | CASSPRTAFDEKLFF
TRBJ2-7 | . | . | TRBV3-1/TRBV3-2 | TGTGCCAGCAGCCCTACAGGGCTAAGTTACGAGCAGTACTTC | CASSPTGLSYEQYF
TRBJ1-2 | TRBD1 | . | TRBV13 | TGTGCCAGCAGACTAGGGACAGCCCCTCTTCTGGGTGGCTACACCTTC | CASRLGTAPLLGGYTF
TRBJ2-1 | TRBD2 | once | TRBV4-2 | TGTGCCAGCAGCCAAGTCATACTAGCGGGGGGGCGGCGACACAATGAGCAGTTCTTC | CASSQVILAGGRRHNEQFF
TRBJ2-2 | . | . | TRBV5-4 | TGTGCCAGCAGCCCCCGGGACGGGGAGCTGTTTTTT | CASSPRDGELFF
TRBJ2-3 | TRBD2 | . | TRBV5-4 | TGTGCCAGCAGCTCAACTAGCGCCAGCACAGATACGCAGTATTTT | CASSSTSASTDTQYF
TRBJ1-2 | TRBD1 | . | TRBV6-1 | TGTGCCAGCAGTGAGATGAAGCCGGGACAGGGCTACTATGGCTACACCTTC | CASSEMKPGQGYYGYTF
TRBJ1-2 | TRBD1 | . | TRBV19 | TGTGCCAGAGGGACAGCGAGCTATGGCTACACCTTC | CARGTASYGYTF
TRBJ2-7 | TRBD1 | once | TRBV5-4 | TGTGCCAGCAGCTGGGGATCATCGGGACAGGCCTACGAGCAGTACTTC | CASSWGSSGQAYEQYF
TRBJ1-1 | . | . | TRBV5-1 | TGCGCCAGCAGTACGTTTGCAGGGTTAAAGAACACTGAAGCTTTCTTT | CASSTFAGLKNTEAFF
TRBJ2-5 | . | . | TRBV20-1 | TGCAGTGGACCCCTCGGGGAGACCCAGTACTTC | CSGPLGETQYF